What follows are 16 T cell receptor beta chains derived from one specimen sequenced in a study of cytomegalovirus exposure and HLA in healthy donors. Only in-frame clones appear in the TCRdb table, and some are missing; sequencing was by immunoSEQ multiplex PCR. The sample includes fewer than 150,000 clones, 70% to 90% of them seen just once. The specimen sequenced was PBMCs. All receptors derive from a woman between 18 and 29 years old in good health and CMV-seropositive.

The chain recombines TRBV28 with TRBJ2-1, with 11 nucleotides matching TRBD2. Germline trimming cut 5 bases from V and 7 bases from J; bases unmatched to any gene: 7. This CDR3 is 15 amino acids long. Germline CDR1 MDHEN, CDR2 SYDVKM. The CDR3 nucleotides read TGTGCCAGCAGTCATAGCGGGAGGGCGGGGAATGAGCAGTTCTTC. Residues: CASSHSGRAGNEQFF.

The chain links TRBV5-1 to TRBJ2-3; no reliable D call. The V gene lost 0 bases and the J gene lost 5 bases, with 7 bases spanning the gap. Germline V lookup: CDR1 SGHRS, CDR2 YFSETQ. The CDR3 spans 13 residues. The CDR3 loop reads CASSLGAGDTQYF. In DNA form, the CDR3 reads TGCGCCAGCAGCTTGGGGGCAGGAGATACGCAGTATTTT.

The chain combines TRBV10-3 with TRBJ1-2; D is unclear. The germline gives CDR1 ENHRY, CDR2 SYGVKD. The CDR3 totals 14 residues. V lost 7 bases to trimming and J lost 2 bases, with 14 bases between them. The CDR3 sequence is CAITRTLTNYGYTF. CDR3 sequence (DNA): TGTGCCATCACTAGGACTCTTACCAACTATGGCTACACCTTC.

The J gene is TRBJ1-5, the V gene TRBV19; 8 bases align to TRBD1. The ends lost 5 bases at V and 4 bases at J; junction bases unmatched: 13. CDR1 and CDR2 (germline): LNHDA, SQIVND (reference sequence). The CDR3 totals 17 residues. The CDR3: CASSSYSGTGENQPQHF. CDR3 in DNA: TGTGCCAGTAGTTCTTACTCCGGGACAGGCGAGAATCAGCCCCAGCATTTT. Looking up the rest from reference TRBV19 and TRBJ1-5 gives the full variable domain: DGGITQSPKYLFRKEGQNVTLSCEQNLNHDAMYWYRQDPGQGLRLIYYSQIVNDFQKGDIAEGYSVSREKKESFPLTVTSAQKNPTAFYLCASSSYSGTGENQPQHFGDGTRLSIL.

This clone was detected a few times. The DNA for the CDR3 is TGTGCCAGCAGCGGTAGAGGGGGCGACTATGGCTACACCTTC. It codes for CASSGRGGDYGYTF. The V gene is TRBV25-1, the J gene TRBJ1-2; 7 nucleotides line up with TRBD1. From germline, CDR1 is MGHDK and CDR2 SYGVNS. J gave up 3 bases and V 6 bases, and 7 bases lay outside the gene matches. CDR3 length equals 14 residues.

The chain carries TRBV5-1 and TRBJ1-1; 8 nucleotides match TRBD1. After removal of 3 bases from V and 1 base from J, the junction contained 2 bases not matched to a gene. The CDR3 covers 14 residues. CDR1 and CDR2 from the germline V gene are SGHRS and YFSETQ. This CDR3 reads CASSSQGANTEAFF. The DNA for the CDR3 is TGCGCCAGCAGCTCCCAGGGGGCGAACACTGAAGCTTTCTTT. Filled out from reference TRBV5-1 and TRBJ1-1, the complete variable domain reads KAGVTQTPRYLIKTRGQQVTLSCSPISGHRSVSWYQQTPGQGLQFLFEYFSETQRNKGNFPGRFSGRQFSNSRSEMNVSTLELGDSALYLCASSSQGANTEAFFGQGTRLTVV.

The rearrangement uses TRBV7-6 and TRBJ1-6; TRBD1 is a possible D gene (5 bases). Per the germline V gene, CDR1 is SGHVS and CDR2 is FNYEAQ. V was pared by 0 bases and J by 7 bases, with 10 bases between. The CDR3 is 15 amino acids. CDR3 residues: CASSLAGTGNSPLHF. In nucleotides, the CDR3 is TGTGCCAGCAGCTTAGCCGGGACTGGGAATTCACCCCTCCACTTT.

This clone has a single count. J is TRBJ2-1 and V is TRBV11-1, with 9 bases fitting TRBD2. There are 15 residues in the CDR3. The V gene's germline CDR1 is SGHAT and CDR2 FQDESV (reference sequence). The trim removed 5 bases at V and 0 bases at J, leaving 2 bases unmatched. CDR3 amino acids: CASSLSGSSYNEQFF. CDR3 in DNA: TGTGCCAGCAGCCTTAGCGGGAGCTCCTACAATGAGCAGTTCTTC.

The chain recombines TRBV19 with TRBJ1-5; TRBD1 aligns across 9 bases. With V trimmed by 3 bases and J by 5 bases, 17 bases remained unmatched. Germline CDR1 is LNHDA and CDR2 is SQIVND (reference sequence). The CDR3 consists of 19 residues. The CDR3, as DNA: TGTGCCAGTAGTATTTTTCTTCTATTGGGGACAGGGTTCGATCAGCCCCAGCATTTT. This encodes CASSIFLLLGTGFDQPQHF.

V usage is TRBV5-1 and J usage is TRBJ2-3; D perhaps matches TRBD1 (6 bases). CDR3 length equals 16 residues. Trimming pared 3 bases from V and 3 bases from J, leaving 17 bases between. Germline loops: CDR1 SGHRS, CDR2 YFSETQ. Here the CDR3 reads CASSSRQAWNTDTQYF. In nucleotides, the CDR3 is TGCGCCAGCAGCTCCCGACAGGCTTGGAATACAGATACGCAGTATTTT.

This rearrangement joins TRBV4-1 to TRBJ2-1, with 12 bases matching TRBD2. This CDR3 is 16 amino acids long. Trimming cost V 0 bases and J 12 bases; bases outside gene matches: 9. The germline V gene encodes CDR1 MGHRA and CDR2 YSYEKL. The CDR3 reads CASSQERSTSGGTQFF. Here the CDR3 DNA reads TGCGCCAGCAGCCAAGAAAGGTCTACTAGCGGGGGGACGCAGTTCTTC.

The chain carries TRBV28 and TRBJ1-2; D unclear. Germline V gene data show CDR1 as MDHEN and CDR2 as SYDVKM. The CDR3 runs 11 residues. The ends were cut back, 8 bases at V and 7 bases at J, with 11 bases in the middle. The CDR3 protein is CASADYGGYTF. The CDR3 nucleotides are TGTGCCAGCGCGGATTATGGTGGCTACACCTTC.

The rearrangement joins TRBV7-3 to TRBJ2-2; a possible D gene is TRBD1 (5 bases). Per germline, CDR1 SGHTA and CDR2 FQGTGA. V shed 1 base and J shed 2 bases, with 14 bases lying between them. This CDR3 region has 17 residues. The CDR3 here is CASSLNRPGINTGELFF. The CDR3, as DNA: TGTGCCAGCAGCTTAAACAGGCCAGGGATAAACACCGGGGAGCTGTTTTTT.

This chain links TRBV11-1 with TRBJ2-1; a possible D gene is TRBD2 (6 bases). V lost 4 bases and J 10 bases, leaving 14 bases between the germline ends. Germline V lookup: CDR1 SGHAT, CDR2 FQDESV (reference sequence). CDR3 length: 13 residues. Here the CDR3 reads CASSSGTQREQFF. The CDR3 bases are TGTGCCAGCAGCTCAGGGACTCAACGGGAGCAGTTCTTC.

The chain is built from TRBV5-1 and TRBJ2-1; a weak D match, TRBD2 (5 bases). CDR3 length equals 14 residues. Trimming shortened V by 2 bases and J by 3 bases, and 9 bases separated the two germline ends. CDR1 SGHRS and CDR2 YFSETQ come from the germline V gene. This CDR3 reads CASSLTGIYNEQFF. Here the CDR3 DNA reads TGCGCCAGCAGCTTAACCGGGATCTACAATGAGCAGTTCTTC.

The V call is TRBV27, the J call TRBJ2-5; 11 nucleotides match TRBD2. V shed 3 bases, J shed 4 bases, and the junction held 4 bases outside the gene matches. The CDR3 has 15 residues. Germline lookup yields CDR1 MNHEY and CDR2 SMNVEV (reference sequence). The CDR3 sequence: CASSFSGLAGETQYF. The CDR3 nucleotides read TGTGCCAGCAGTTTCTCCGGACTAGCGGGAGAGACCCAGTACTTC.